Below, one TCR beta chain is given with its context. The data derive from a study of blood T cells in healthy people across ages. With a J-beta primer mix and a sample-barcoded 5' primer, a second PCR ran 7 to 11 cycles. TCRdb re-analysed the 5' RACE reads in MiXCR, keeping a single row per CDR3 protein. This sample yields 750,000 to 950,000 distinct CDR3 sequences, of which about 29% are seen a single time; roughly 10% belongs to the top ten. Germline assignment: CDR1 MGHRA and CDR2 YSYEKL. CDR3 length equals 14 residues. Trimming pared 6 bases from V and 0 bases from J, leaving 11 bases between. In addition, the sample was reused for a study of T cells of mothers and their children. That source reports: A few healthy Caucasian mothers served as donors, and their six children did as well. None of the identified T cell clones proved to be persistent microchimeric clones.

The source material was blood. V gene TRBV4-1 combines with J gene TRBJ1-2; D possibly corresponds to TRBD1 (5 bases). The TCR comes from a middle-aged woman in good health. The CDR3 DNA sequence: TGCGCCAGCAGGGGGACGGAAGCTAACTATGGCTACACCTTC. It encodes CASRGTEANYGYTF.